Following are 20 T cell receptor beta chains from one sample sequenced in a study of T cells in localized non-small cell lung cancer. Only in-frame clones appear in the TCRdb table, and some are missing; sequencing was by immunoSEQ multiplex PCR. Of 12,000 or so clones listed, 85% to 90% were seen once; the top ten hold roughly 23%. The material sequenced was peripheral blood, taken before any cancer treatment. Every receptor here comes from an older male donor with stage I lung adenocarcinoma.

The chain employs TRBV7-8 and TRBJ2-3; TRBD2 might be the D (6 bases). CDR1 and CDR2 (germline): SGHVS, FQNEAQ. Trimming removed 3 bases from V and 5 bases from J, with 18 bases in between. The CDR3 extends over 16 amino acids. The chain's CDR3 is CASSLRRGDGIDTQYF. CDR3 sequence (DNA): TGTGCCAGCAGCTTGAGGCGCGGGGATGGGATAGATACGCAGTATTTT.

CDR3 coding DNA: TGTGCCACCAGTTACGACAGCGTGAACACTGAAGCTTTCTTT. It encodes CATSYDSVNTEAFF. V gene TRBV15 combines with J gene TRBJ1-1; weak D call: TRBD1 (5 bases). The CDR3 totals 14 residues. Germline assignment: CDR1 LNHNV and CDR2 YYDKDF (reference sequence). V lost 6 bases, J lost 0 bases, and 11 bases lay in between.

The chain carries TRBV7-2 and TRBJ2-5; D unclear. This CDR3 is 13 amino acids long. The ends were cut back, 5 bases at V and 5 bases at J, with 12 bases in the middle. CDR1 is SGHTA and CDR2 is FQGNSA in the germline V gene. CDR3 coding DNA: TGTGCCAGCAGCCCAACCCATCGGGAGACCCAGTACTTC. The encoded protein is CASSPTHRETQYF.

This rearrangement joins TRBV7-2 to TRBJ1-2; D is undetermined. Per the germline V gene, CDR1 is SGHTA and CDR2 is FQGNSA. The V and J ends lost 0 bases and 4 bases respectively, with 9 bases between them. The CDR3 runs 14 residues. DNA of the CDR3: TGTGCCAGCAGCTTAGCGCACGGCAGCTATGGCTACACCTTC. Translation: CASSLAHGSYGYTF.

V gene TRBV19 combines with J gene TRBJ1-5; D is perhaps TRBD1 (5 bases). This CDR3 spans 14 amino acids. Germline-derived CDR1 and CDR2 are LNHDA and SQIVND (reference sequence). V was cut by 5 bases and J by 4 bases, with 12 bases left in between. CDR3 sequence: CASSRTGGNQPQHF. The CDR3 nucleotides are TGTGCCAGTAGTCGGACGGGGGGAAATCAGCCCCAGCATTTT.

The genes are TRBV5-1 and TRBJ2-3; D assignment may be TRBD1 or TRBD2 (5 bases each). The germline V gene has CDR1 SGHRS and CDR2 YFSETQ. The CDR3 covers 15 residues. Trimming pared 3 bases from V and 6 bases from J, leaving 17 bases between. CDR3 coding DNA: TGCGCCAGCAGCTCATCCGGGACCCGAGGGGATACGCAGTATTTT. Amino acids: CASSSSGTRGDTQYF.

In this sample, this clone turned up once. V is TRBV6-1 and J is TRBJ2-7; 10 bases match TRBD1. V dropped 7 bases and J dropped 3; count of bases not matched to a gene: 9. Germline loops: CDR1 MNHNS, CDR2 SASEGT. The CDR3 spans 15 residues. The DNA for the CDR3 is TGTGCCAGCAAATTTTCGGGACAGGGGATCTACGAGCAGTACTTC. Translating gives CASKFSGQGIYEQYF.

V and J are TRBV2 and TRBJ2-3; 7 nucleotides align to TRBD1. Germline lookup yields CDR1 SNHLY and CDR2 FYNNEI. The CDR3 covers 14 residues. V dropped 5 bases and J dropped 3; count of bases not matched to a gene: 5. CDR3 sequence: CASSRQQGTDTQYF. The CDR3 DNA sequence: TGTGCCAGCAGTAGACAACAGGGGACAGATACGCAGTATTTT.

The chain is built from TRBV7-9 and TRBJ2-1; D not certain. The germline V gene has CDR1 SEHNR and CDR2 FQNEAQ (reference sequence). There are 11 residues in the CDR3. Trimming removed 4 bases at V and 8 bases at J, with 6 bases between. The CDR3 DNA sequence: TGTGCCAGCAGCTCCCATCATGAGCAGTTCTTC. Its translation: CASSSHHEQFF. Complete variable domain (other parts from reference TRBV7-9 and TRBJ2-1): DTGVSQNPRHKITKRGQNVTFRCDPISEHNRLYWYRQTLGQGPEFLTYFQNEAQLEKSRLLSDRFSAERPKGSFSTLEIQRTEQGDSAMYLCASSSHHEQFFGPGTRLTVL.

The chain is built from TRBV7-6 and TRBJ2-7; possible D gene TRBD2, 5 bases. The CDR3 sequence is 16 residues long. Trimming left V 5 bases short and J 2 bases short, with 19 bases between. Looked up from germline, CDR1 is SGHVS and CDR2 is FNYEAQ. The CDR3 loop reads CASSAGRASGAYEQYF. DNA of the CDR3: TGTGCCAGCAGCGCCGGGCGGGCAAGCGGAGCCTACGAGCAGTACTTC.

Notes on this clone: The sample holds other DNA sequences that translate to the same CDR3. The chain joins TRBV5-6 to TRBJ1-1, with D unresolved. This CDR3 spans 13 amino acids. With 0 bases removed from V and 1 base from J, the gap between germline ends came to 4 bases. CDR1 SGHDT and CDR2 YYEEEE come from the germline V gene. The CDR3 sequence is CASSLGGNTEAFF. In DNA, the CDR3 is TGTGCCAGCAGCTTGGGGGGGAACACTGAAGCTTTCTTT.

CDR3 nucleotides: TGTGCCAGCAGCTTTCTACAGGGTGGCAAAAACATTCAGTACTTC. Its translation is CASSFLQGGKNIQYF. The chain links TRBV11-3 to TRBJ2-4; the D gene is possibly TRBD1 (6 bases). V was cut by 3 bases and J by 3 bases, with 12 bases left in between. The germline V gene has CDR1 SGHNT and CDR2 YENEEA. CDR3 length equals 15 residues. The full variable domain, in which reference TRBV11-3 and TRBJ2-4 provide the parts outside the CDR3, is EAGVVQSPRYKIIEKKQPVAFWCNPISGHNTLYWYLQNLGQGPELLIRYENEEAVDDSQLPKDRFSAERLKGVDSTLKIQPAELGDSAVYLCASSFLQGGKNIQYFGAGTRLSVL.

This clone appeared once. The V call is TRBV28, the J call TRBJ2-7; D may be TRBD1 or TRBD2 (5 bases each). Germline loops: CDR1 MDHEN, CDR2 SYDVKM. V shed 7 bases and J shed 2 bases, with 12 bases lying between them. CDR3 length: 13 amino acids. The CDR3 region has the DNA TGTGCCAGCAACAAGGGACGCGCCTACGAGCAGTACTTC. It is translated as CASNKGRAYEQYF.

The V call is TRBV27, the J call TRBJ1-2; D possibly corresponds to TRBD1 (6 bases). V lost 5 bases, J lost 4 bases, and 11 bases lay in between. In germline, CDR1 is MNHEY, CDR2 SMNVEV (reference sequence). The CDR3 is 13 residues long. The CDR3 region is CASSIDRSYGYTF. CDR3 in DNA: TGTGCCAGCAGTATCGACAGGAGCTATGGCTACACCTTC.

The chain employs TRBV19 and TRBJ1-5; 7 positions agree with TRBD1. V lost 6 bases and J lost 3; bases outside the gene matches: 8. Germline-derived CDR1 and CDR2 are LNHDA and SQIVND (reference sequence). The CDR3 is made up of 15 amino acids. The CDR3 region is CASSPDRWDNQPQHF. The DNA for the CDR3 is TGTGCCAGTAGCCCGGACAGGTGGGACAATCAGCCCCAGCATTTT.

The rearrangement uses TRBV30 and TRBJ1-5; D gene ambiguous. The ends were cut back, 3 bases at V and 2 bases at J, with 11 bases in the middle. Germline V lookup: CDR1 GTSNPN, CDR2 SVGIG (reference sequence). This CDR3 region has 14 residues. CDR3 sequence reads: CAWSPGMGNQPQHF. The CDR3 DNA reads TGTGCCTGGAGCCCTGGGATGGGCAATCAGCCCCAGCATTTT.

The rearrangement joins TRBV7-2 to TRBJ2-3, with D tentatively TRBD2 (6 bases). The CDR3 spans 17 residues. The V gene's germline CDR1 is SGHTA and CDR2 FQGNSA. V shed 4 bases and J shed 8 bases, with 25 bases lying between them. CDR3 in amino acids: CASSSSLMLEGWGTQYF. In nucleotides, the CDR3 is TGTGCCAGCAGCTCCTCCCTTATGCTGGAGGGGTGGGGTACGCAGTATTTT.

The chain employs TRBV6-6 and TRBJ1-2; TRBD1 matches at 8 bases. The CDR3 consists of 14 residues. Germline V gene sequence: CDR1 MNHNY, CDR2 SVGAGI (reference sequence). After removal of 4 bases from V and 6 bases from J, the junction contained 7 bases not matched to a gene. The CDR3 loop is CASSLTATGDGYTF. The CDR3 DNA reads TGTGCCAGCAGTTTGACGGCGACAGGGGATGGCTACACCTTC.

In this sample, this clone turned up a few times. A read error may produce the germline difference seen at one junction end. The chain couples TRBV2 to TRBJ2-1, with D perhaps matching TRBD2 (5 bases). CDR1 and CDR2 (germline): SNHLY, FYNNEI. The CDR3 length is 13 residues. CDR3 nucleotides: TGTGCCACCAGTACGCTCGGGGACAATGAGCAGTTCTTC. Translating it yields CATSTLGDNEQFF. Combining the CDR3 with reference TRBV2 and TRBJ2-1 gives the whole variable domain EPEVTQTPSHQVTQMGQEVILRCVPISNHLYFYWYRQILGQKVEFLVSFYNNEISEKSEIFDDQFSVERPDGSNFTLKIRSTKLEDSAMYFCATSTLGDNEQFFGPGTRLTVL.

The chain carries TRBV7-3 and TRBJ2-2; D is unclear. CDR1 SGHTA and CDR2 FQGTGA come from the germline V gene. There are 15 residues in the CDR3. V lost 6 bases and J lost 1, with 12 bases in between. The CDR3 sequence is CASSYIGWNTGELFF. DNA of the CDR3: TGTGCCAGCAGTTACATCGGCTGGAACACCGGGGAGCTGTTTTTT.